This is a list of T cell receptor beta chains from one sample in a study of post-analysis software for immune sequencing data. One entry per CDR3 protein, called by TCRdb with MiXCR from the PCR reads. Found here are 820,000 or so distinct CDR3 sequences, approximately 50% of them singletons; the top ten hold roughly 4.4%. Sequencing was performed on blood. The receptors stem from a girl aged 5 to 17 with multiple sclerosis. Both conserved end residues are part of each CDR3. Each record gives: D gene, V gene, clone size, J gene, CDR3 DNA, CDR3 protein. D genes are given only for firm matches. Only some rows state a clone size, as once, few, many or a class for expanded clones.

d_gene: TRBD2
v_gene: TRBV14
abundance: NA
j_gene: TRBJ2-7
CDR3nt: TGTGCCAGCAGCCAACTAAGGGGAGGGTCCTACGAGCAGTACTTC
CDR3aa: CASSQLRGGSYEQYF

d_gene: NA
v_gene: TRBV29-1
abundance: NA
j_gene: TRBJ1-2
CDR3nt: TGCAGCGTTGCGACGGAAAGTAGTGGCTACACCTTC
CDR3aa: CSVATESSGYTF

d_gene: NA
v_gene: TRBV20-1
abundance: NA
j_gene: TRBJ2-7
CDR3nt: TGCAGTGCTAGAGATTTTGGCTCCTACGAGCAGTACTTC
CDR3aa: CSARDFGSYEQYF

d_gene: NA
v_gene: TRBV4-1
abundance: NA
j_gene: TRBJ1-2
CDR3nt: TGCGCCAGCAGCCAAGATCCGACCAACTATGGCTACACCTTC
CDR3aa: CASSQDPTNYGYTF

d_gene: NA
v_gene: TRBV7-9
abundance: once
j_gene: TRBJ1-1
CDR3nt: TGTGCCAGCAGCTTGGGAAGGGTAACTGAAGCTTTCTTT
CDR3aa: CASSLGRVTEAFF

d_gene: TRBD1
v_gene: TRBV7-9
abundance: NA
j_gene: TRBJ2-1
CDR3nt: TGTGCCAGCAGCTTAAGGGGGGACAGGGAAAATGAGCAGTTCTTC
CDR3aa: CASSLRGDRENEQFF

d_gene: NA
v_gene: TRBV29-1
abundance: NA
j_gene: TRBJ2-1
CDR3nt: TGCAGCGTTGAAGCTGGTATCAATGAGCGGTTCTTC
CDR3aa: CSVEAGINERFF

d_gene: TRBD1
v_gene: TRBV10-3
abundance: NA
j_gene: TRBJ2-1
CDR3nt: TGTGCCATCAGTCCGGGACAGCGGCAAGAATACAATGAGCAGTTCTTC
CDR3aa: CAISPGQRQEYNEQFF

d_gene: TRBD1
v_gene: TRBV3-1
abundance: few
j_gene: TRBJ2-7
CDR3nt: TGTGCCAGCAGCCCCAGGGGGTCCTCCTACGAGCAGTACTTC
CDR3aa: CASSPRGSSYEQYF

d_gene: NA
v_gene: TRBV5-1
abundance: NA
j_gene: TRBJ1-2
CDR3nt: TGCGCCAGCAGCTTGTTTGGCCAGGGGAGTTTGGGCTACACCTTC
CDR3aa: CASSLFGQGSLGYTF

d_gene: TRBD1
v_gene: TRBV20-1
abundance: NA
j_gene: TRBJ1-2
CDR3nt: TGCAGTGCTAGAGAACGACAGGGGTTCTATGGCTACACCTTC
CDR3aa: CSARERQGFYGYTF

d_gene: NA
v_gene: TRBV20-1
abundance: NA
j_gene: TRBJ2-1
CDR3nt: TGCAGTGCTAGAGATTTTGGCGGGGCTTACGAGCAGTTCTTC
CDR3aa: CSARDFGGAYEQFF

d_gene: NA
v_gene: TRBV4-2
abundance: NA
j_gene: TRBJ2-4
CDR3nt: TGTGCCAGCAGACCCGTTGGGAAAAACATTCAGTACTTC
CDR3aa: CASRPVGKNIQYF

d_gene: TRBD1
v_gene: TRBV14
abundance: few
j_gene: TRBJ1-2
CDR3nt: TGTGCCAGCAGCCGAGGAACCGGGACAGTCAACTATGGCTACACCTTC
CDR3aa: CASSRGTGTVNYGYTF

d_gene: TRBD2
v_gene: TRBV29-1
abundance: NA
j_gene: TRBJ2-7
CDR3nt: TGCAGCGTTCGGCGGGGGAGCGGCCACGAGCAGTACTTC
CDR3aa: CSVRRGSGHEQYF

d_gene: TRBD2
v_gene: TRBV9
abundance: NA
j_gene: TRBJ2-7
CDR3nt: TGTGCCAGCAGCGGAGCGACTAGCGCCCGGGGGCTAAGGTCCTACGAGCAGTACTTC
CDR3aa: CASSGATSARGLRSYEQYF

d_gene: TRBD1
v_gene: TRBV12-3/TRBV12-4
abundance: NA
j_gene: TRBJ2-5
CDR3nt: TGTGCCAGCAGGCGGACAGGGCTAGAGACCCAGTACTTC
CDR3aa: CASRRTGLETQYF

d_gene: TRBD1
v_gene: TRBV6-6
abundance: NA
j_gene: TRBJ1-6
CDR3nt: TGTGCCAGCAGTTACGGGACAGGGTCGATTTCACCCCTCCACTTT
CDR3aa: CASSYGTGSISPLHF

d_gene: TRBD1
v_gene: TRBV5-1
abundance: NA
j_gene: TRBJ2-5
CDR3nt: TGCGCCAGCAAGAGTCGGACAGGGTCGTTAGAGACCCAGTACTTC
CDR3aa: CASKSRTGSLETQYF

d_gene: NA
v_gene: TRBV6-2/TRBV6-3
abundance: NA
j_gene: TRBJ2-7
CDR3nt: TGTGCCAGCAGTTGGGCGACCAGCTCCTACGAGCAGTACTTC
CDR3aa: CASSWATSSYEQYF

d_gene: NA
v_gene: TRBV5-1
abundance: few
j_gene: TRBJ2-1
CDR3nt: TGCGCCAGCGGCCGTGGGTCAGGATACAATGAGCAGTTCTTC
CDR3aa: CASGRGSGYNEQFF

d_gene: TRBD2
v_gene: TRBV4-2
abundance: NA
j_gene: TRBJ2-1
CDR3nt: TGTGCCAGCAGCCACGCCCGGACTAGCGGGGGGAACAATGAGCAGTTCTTC
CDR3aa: CASSHARTSGGNNEQFF

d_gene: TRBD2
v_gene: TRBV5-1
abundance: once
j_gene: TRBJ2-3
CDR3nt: TGCGCCAGCACCGGGACTAGCGGACCCACAGATACGCAGTATTTT
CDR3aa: CASTGTSGPTDTQYF

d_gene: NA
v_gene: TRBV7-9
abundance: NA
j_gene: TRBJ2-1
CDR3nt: TGTGCCAGCAGCTTAGGCAATGAAAATGAGCAGTTCTTC
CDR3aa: CASSLGNENEQFF

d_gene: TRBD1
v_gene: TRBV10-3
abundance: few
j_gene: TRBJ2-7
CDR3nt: TGTGCCATCAGTGAGGGGACAGGGTCCTACGAGCAGTACTTC
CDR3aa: CAISEGTGSYEQYF

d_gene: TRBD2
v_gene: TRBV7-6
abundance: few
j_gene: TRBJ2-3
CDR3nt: TGTGCCAGCAGCTTTCTGGTCGCCCTAGCGGGGACCACAGATACGCAGTATTTT
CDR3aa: CASSFLVALAGTTDTQYF

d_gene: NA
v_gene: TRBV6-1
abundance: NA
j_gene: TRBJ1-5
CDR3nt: TGTGCCAGCAGTCTCACAGGGATCGGCAATCAGCCCCAGCATTTT
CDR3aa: CASSLTGIGNQPQHF

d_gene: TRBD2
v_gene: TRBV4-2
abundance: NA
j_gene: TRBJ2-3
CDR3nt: TGTGTCAGCAGCAAAAGCCCGCTAGCGGGGGGGTCAGATACGCAGTATTTT
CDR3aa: CVSSKSPLAGGSDTQYF

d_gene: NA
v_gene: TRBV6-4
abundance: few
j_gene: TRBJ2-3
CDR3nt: TGTGCCAGCAGTGACCGGCTGTCAACAGATACGCAGTATTTT
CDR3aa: CASSDRLSTDTQYF

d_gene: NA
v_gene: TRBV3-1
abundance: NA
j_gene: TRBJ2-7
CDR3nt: TGTGCCAGCAGCCTGAGAAGGGACACCGCCTACGAGCAGGACTTC
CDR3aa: CASSLRRDTAYEQDF

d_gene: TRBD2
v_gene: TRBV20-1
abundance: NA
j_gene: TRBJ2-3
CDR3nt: TGCAGTGCTAGAGGAGCGGGAGATCGAGATACGCAGTATTTT
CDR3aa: CSARGAGDRDTQYF

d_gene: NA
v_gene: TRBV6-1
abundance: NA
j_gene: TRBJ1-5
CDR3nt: TGTGCCAGCAGTGAAGCGCTACGAAACGACCTAAAGGGAGGGCAGCCCCAGCATTTT
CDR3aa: CASSEALRNDLKGGQPQHF

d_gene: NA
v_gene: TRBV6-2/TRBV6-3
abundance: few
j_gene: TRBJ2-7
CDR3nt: TGTGTCAGCAGTTACAAGTGGGGCTACGAGCAGTACTTC
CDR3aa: CVSSYKWGYEQYF

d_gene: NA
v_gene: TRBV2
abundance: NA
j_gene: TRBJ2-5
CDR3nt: TGTGCCAGCAGGGAAATGGCGACGGGGACCCAGTACTTC
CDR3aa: CASREMATGTQYF

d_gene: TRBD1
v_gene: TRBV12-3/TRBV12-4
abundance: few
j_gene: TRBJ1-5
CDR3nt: TGTGCCAGCAGTTTAGATCCAGGGGGCGCACGCAATCAGCCCCAGCATTTT
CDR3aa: CASSLDPGGARNQPQHF

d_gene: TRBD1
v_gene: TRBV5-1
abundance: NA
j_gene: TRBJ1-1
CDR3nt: TGCGCCAGCAGCTTCATGACAGGGGGTACCACTGAAGCTTTCTTT
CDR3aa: CASSFMTGGTTEAFF

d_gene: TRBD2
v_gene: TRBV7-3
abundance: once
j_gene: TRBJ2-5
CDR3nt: TGTGCCAGCAGCTTTATAGCGGGAAGGTGGGAGACCCAGTACTTC
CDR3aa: CASSFIAGRWETQYF

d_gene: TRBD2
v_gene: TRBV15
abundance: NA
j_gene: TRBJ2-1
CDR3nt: TGTGCCACCAGCAGTCCCGGGGGGTCTCTTTGGAATGAGCAGTTCTTC
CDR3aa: CATSSPGGSLWNEQFF

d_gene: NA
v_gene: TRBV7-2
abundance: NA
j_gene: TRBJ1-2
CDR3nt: TGTGCCAGCAGCTCGACTCTGCGCGGCTACACCTTC
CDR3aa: CASSSTLRGYTF